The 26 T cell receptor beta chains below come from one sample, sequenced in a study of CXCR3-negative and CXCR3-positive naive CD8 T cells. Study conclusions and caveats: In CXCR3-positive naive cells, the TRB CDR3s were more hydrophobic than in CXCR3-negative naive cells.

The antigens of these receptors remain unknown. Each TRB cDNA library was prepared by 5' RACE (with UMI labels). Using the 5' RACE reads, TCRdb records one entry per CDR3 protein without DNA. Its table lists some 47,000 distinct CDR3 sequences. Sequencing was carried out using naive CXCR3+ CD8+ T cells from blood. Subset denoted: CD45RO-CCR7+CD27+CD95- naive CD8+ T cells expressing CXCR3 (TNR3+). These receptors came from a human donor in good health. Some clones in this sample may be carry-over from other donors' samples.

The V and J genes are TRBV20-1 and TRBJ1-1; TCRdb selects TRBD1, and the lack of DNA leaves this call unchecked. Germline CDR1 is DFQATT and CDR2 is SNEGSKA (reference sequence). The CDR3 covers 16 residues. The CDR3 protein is CSARFIQGAEDTEAFF.

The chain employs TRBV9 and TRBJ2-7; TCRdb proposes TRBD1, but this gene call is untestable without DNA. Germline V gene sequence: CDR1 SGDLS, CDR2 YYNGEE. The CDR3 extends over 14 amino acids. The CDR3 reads CASSVTGGADEQYF.

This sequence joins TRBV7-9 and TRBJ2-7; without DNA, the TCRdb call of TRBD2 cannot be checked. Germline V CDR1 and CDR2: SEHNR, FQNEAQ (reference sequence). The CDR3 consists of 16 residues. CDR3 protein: CASSLGTSGDPYEQYF.

The CDR3 loop is CASSQDLQRGGLDTQYF. The gene calls are TRBV4-3 and TRBJ2-3; TCRdb's D gene call, TRBD2, goes unchecked for lack of DNA. The CDR3 covers 17 residues. CDR1 LGHNA and CDR2 YSLEER come from the germline V gene.

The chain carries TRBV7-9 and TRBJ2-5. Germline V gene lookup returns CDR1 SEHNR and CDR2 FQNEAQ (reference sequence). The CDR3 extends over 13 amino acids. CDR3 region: CASSLGLQETQYF.

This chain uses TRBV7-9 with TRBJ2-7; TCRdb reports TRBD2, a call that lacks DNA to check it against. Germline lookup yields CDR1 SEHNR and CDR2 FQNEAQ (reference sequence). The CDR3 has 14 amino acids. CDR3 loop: CASSSWREEYEQYF.

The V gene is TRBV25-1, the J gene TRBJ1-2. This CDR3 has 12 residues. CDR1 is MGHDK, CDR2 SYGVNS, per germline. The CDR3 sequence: CASSEGNYGYTF.

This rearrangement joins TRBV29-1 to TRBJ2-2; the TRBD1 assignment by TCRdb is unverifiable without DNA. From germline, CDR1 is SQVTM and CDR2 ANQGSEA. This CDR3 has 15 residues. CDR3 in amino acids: CSVNAGTGDTGELFF.

The CDR3 is CASSQRVSTDTQYF. The chain links TRBV3-1 to TRBJ2-3. CDR3 length: 14 residues. CDR1 is LGHDT, CDR2 YNNKEL, per germline (reference sequence).

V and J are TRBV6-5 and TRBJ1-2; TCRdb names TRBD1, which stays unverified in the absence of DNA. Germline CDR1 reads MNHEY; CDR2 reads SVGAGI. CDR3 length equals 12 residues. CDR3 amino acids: CASTQGSYGYTF.

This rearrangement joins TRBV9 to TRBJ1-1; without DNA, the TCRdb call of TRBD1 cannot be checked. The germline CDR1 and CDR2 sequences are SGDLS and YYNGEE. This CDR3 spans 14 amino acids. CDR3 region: CASGQGSPNTEAFF.

CDR3 region: CASSISTGGVGYGYTF. This chain links TRBV12-3 or TRBV12-4 with TRBJ1-2; the D call from TCRdb, TRBD1, cannot be confirmed without DNA. This CDR3 has 16 residues.

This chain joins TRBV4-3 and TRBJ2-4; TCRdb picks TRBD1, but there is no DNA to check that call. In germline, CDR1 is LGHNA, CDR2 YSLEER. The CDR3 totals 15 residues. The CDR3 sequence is CASSQDGQAKNIQYF.

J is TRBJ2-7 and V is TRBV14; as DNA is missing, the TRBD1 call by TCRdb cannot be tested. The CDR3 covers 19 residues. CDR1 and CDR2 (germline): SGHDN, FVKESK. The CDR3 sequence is CASSQDRDQQGRVIYEQYF. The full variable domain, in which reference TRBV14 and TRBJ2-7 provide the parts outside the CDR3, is EAGVTQFPSHSVIEKGQTVTLRCDPISGHDNLYWYRRVMGKEIKFLLHFVKESKQDESGMPNNRFLAERTGGTYSTLKVQPAELEDSGVYFCASSQDRDQQGRVIYEQYFGPGTRLTVT.

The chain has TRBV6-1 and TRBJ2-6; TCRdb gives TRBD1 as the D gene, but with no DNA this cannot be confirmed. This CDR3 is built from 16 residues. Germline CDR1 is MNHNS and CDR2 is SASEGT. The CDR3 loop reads CAATRQGSSGANVLTF.

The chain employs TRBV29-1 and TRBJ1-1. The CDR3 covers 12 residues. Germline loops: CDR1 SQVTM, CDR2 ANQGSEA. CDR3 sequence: CSVLKENTEAFF.

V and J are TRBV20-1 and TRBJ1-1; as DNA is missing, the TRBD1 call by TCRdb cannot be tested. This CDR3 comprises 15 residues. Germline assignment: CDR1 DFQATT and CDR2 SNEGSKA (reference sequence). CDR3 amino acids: CSARDRGRRNTEAFF.

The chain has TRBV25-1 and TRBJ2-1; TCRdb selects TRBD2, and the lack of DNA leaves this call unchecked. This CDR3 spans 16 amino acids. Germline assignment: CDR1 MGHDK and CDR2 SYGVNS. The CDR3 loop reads CASSELAGGRYNEQFF.

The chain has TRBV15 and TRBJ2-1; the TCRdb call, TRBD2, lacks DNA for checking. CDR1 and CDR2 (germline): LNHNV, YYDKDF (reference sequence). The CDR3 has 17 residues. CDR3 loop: CATSSPGTSGGLNEQFF.

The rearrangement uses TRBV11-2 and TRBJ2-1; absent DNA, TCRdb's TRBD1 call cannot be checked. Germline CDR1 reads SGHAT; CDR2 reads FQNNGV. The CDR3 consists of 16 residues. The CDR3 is CASSLAGQILDNEQFF.

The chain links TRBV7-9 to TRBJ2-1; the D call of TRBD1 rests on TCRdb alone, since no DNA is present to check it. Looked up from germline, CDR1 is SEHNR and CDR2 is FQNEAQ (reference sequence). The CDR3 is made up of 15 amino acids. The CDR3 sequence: CASSSPGEGYNEQFF.

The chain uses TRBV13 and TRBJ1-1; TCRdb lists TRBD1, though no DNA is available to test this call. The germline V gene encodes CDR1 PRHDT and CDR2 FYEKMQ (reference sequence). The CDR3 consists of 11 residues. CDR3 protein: CASSWDHEAFF.

CDR3 loop: CASRPLAGGRDTQYF. The chain employs TRBV12-3 or TRBV12-4 and TRBJ2-3; absent DNA, TCRdb's TRBD2 call cannot be checked. This CDR3 has 15 amino acids.

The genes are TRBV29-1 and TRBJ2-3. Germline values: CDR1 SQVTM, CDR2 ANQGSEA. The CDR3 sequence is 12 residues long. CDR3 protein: CSVVVNTDTQYF.

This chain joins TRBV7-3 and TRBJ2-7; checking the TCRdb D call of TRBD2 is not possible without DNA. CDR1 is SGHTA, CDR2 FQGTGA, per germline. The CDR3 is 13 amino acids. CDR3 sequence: CASSGDYSYEQYF.

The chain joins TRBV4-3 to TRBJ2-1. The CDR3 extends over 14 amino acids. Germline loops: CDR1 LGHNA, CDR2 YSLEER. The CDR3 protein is CASSQGANYNEQFF.